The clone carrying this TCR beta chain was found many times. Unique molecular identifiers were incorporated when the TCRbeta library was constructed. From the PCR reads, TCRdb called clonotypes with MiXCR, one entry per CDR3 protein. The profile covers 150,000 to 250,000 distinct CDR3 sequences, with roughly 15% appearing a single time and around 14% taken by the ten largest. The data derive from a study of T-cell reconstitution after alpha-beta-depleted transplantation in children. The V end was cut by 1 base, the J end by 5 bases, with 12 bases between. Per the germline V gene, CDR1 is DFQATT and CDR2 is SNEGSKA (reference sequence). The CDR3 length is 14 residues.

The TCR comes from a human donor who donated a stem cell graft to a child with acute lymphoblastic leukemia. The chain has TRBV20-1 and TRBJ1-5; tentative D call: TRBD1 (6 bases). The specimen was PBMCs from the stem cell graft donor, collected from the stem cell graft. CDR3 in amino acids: CSARGSGGDQPQHF. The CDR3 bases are TGCAGTGCTAGAGGGTCGGGGGGCGATCAGCCCCAGCATTTT.